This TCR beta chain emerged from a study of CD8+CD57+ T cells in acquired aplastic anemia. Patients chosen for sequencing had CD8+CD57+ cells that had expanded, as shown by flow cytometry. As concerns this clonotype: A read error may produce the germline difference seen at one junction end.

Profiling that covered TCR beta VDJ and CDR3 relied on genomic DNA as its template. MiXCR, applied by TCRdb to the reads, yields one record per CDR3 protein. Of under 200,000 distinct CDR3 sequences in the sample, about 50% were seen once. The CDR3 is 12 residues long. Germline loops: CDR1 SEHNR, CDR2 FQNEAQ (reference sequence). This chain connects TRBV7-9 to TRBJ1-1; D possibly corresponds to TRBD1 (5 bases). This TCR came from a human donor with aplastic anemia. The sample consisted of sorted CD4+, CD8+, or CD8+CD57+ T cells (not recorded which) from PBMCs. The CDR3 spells CAWTPGNTGAFF. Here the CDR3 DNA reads TGTGCCTGGACCCCAGGGAACACTGGAGCTTTCTTT.